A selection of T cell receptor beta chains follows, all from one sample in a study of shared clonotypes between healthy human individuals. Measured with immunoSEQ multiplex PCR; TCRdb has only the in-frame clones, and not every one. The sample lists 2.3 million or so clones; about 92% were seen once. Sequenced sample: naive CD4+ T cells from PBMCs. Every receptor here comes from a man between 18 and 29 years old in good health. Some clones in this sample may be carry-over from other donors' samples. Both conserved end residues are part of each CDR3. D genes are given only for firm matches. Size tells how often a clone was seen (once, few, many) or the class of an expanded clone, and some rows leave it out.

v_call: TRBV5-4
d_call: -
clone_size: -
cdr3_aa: CASSLRALSPTDTQYF

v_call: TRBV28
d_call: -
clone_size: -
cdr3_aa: CASLRNTEAFF

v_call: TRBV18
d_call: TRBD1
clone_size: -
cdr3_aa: CASSPDRRYSYNEQFF

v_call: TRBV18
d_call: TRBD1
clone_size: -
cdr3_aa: CASSPETGGDTQYF

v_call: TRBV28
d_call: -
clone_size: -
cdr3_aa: CASTPGGGPFEQYF

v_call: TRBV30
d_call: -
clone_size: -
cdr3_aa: CAWSQGVGRGNYEQYF

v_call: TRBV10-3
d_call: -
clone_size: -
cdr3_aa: CAISGGFSRESTDTQYF

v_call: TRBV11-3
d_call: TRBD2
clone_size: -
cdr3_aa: CASSKSGTSGTDTQYF

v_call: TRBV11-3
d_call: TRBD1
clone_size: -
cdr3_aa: CASSFGTGGFNEQFF

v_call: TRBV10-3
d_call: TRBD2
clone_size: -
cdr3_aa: CAIRGLDQETQYF

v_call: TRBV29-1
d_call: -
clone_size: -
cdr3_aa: CSVQTGDYGYTF

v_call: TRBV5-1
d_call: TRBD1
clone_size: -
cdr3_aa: CASSTGIGGGRPTDGYTF

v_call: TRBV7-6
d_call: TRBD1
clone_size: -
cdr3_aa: CASSSRYSRGIDTQYF

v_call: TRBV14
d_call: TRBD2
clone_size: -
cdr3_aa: CASSLTSGSYNEQFF

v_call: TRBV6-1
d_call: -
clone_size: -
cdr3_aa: CASRRQAPYEQYF

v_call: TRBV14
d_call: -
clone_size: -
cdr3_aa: CASSQFVGELFF

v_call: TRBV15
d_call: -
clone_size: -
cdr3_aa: CATSPRRGENNYGYTF

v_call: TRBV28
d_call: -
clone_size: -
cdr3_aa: CASGTGDTDTQYF

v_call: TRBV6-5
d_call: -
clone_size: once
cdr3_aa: CASSPTPSYEQYF

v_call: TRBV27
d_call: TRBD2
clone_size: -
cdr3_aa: CASRGGSRYEQYF

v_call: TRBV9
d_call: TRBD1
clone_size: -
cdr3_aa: CASSPYTTGTGNEKLFF

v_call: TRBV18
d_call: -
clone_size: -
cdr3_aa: CASSPPSSTAGYTF

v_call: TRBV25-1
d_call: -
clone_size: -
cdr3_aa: CASSWEDNSPLHF

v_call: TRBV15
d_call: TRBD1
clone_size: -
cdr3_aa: CATSRDRAGGNNEQFF

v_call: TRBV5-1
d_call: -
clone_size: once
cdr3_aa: CASSLSLKSSYNEQFF

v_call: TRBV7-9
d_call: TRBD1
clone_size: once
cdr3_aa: CASSSDRQGATDTQYF

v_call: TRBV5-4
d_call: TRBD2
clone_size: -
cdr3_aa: CASSARLAGAQETQYF

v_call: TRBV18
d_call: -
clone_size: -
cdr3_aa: CASSPFRETQYF

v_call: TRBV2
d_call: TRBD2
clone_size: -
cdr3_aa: CASSEASGSGYEQYF

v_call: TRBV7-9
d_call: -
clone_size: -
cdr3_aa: CASSLGDEQFF

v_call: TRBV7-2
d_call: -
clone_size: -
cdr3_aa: CASSLSVRGEQFF

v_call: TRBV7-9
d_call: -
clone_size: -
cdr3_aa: CASSTTYTEAFF

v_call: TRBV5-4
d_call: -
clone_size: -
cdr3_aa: CASSLQGATEAFF

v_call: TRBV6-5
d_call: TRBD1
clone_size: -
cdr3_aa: CASRGTGITYEQYF

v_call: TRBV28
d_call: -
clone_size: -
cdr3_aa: CASSSSGTPQSTQYF

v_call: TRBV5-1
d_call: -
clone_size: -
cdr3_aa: CASSEAAVSYEQYF

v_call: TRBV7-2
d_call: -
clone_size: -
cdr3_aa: CASSFRTDRSGNTIYF

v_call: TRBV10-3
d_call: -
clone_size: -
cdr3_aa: CAISEGQGGQPQHF

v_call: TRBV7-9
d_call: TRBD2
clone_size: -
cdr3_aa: CASSSGSRSYNEQFF

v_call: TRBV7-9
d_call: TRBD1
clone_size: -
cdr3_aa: CAIGRTGTGDSGELFF

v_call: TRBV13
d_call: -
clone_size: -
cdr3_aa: CASSPPGRVNEKLFF

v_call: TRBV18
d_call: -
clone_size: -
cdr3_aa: CASSPRTVSTDTQYF

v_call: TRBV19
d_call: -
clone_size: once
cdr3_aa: CASRDSFYGYTF

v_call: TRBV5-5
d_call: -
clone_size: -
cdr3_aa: CASSLIQGLGQPQHF

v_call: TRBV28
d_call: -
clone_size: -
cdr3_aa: CASSLSGKGYGYTF

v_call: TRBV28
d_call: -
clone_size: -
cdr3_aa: CASSSGGGAIYEQYF

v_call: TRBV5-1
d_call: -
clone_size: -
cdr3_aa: CASSLVGTSSYEQYF

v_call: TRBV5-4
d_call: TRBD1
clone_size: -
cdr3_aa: CASGQGQEKLFF

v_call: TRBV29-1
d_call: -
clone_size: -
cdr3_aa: CSVRGLANEKLFF

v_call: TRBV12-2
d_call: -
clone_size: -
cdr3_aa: CASRSRFTIYF

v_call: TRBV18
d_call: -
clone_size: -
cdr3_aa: CASSPGQAFGEQYF

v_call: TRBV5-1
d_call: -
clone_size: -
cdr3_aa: CASSSQGGNTEAFF

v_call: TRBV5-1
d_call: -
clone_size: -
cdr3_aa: CASSFAGVGTEAFF

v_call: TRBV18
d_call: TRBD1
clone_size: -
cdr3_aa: CASSPLQGRETQYF

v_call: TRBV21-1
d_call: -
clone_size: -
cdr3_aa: CASRIPRGADTQYF

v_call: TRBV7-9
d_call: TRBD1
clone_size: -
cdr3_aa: CASSIGQGVYEQYF

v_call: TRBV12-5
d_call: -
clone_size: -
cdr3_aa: CASGGSTDTQYF

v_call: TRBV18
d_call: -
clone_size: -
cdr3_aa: CASSEATGLNTEAFF